A selection of T cell receptor beta chains follows, all from one sample in a study of CD8 T cells in ankylosing spondylitis. TCRdb reprocessed the 5' RACE reads with MiXCR, giving one entry per CDR3 protein. Here the sample spans some 150,000 distinct CDR3 sequences, roughly 11% being singletons. The source material was blood, either unsorted or a sorted T cell fraction (not recorded which). These TCRs come from a female donor with ankylosing spondylitis or in good health (not recorded which). Each CDR3 is given with its conserved first and last residue. D genes are given only for firm matches. Not every row has a clone size; where given, it reads once, few, many or a size class.

j_call d_call clone_size v_call cdr3_nt cdr3_aa
TRBJ2-1 TRBD2 many TRBV7-8 TGTGCCAGCAGCTTAGCGGCGACTAGCGGGGCTTACAATGAGCAGTTCTTC CASSLAATSGAYNEQFF
TRBJ1-6 . few TRBV30 TGTGCCTGGGGCCGGGACGGGAGCTCCTATAATTCACCCCTCCACTTT CAWGRDGSSYNSPLHF
TRBJ1-2 . many TRBV12-3/TRBV12-4 TGTGCCAGCAAGAGCCACTATGGCTACACCTTC CASKSHYGYTF
TRBJ2-3 . many TRBV11-1 TGTGCCAGCAGCTTAGAGGTGGGGACCGACCGGCTTCTCGCAGATACGCAGTATTTT CASSLEVGTDRLLADTQYF
TRBJ2-1 . many TRBV20-1 TGCAGTGCTAGAGATTTCAGGGCGGCAAATGAGCAGTTCTTC CSARDFRAANEQFF
TRBJ2-7 TRBD2 many TRBV7-2 TGTGCCAGCAGCCGCGGGAGGTTCAACGAGCAGTACTTC CASSRGRFNEQYF
TRBJ2-3 . . TRBV28 TGTGCCAGCAGTTTTTATCGTGACCCGGCAGGGACTAGCACAGATACGCAGTATTTT CASSFYRDPAGTSTDTQYF
TRBJ1-4 TRBD1 many TRBV5-1 TGCGCCAGCACACCGACAGGGACCAATGAAAAACTGTTTTTT CASTPTGTNEKLFF
TRBJ2-1 TRBD2 . TRBV18 TGTGCCAGCTCACCATCGACTAGCGGGAGCTCCTACAATGAGCAGTTCTTC CASSPSTSGSSYNEQFF
TRBJ1-4 TRBD1 few TRBV7-9 TGTGCCAGCAGCTTAGGTGCGACAGGGGTAGAAAAACTGTTTTTT CASSLGATGVEKLFF
TRBJ2-3 TRBD1 . TRBV2 TGTGCCATCAGCCCGTCGGGACAGTCCCTCCGGGGCACAGATACGCAGTATTTT CAISPSGQSLRGTDTQYF
TRBJ2-3 TRBD1 many TRBV20-1 TGCAGTGCTCCAACAGGGGTCAGCACAGATACGCAGTATTTT CSAPTGVSTDTQYF
TRBJ1-1 . few TRBV20-1 TGCAGTGCTGTCGACAGCTTGAACACTGAAGCTTTCTTT CSAVDSLNTEAFF
TRBJ2-7 . few TRBV11-2 TGTGCCAGCAGCTTAACCTCCGTGGCTCGCAACGAGCAGTACTTC CASSLTSVARNEQYF
TRBJ1-2 . . TRBV5-6 TGTGCCAGCAGCTTTTTCCAGTTATTCTATGGCTACACCTTC CASSFFQLFYGYTF
TRBJ2-6 . many TRBV9 TGTGCCAGCAGCGTTGGGGATCCTGGGGCCAACGTCCTGACTTTC CASSVGDPGANVLTF
TRBJ2-2 . many TRBV7-3 TGTGCCAGCAAGACAGACCCCCACACCGGGGAGCTGTTTTTT CASKTDPHTGELFF
TRBJ1-1 . many TRBV12-3/TRBV12-4 TGTGCCAGCAGTTTAATCCCAGGGGTCACTGAAGCTTTCTTT CASSLIPGVTEAFF
TRBJ2-5 . many TRBV27 TGTGCCAGCAGACCATCCGTCCAAGAGACCCAGTACTTC CASRPSVQETQYF
TRBJ2-3 . . TRBV6-5 TGTGCCAGCAGTTACTCGGGGGGAAAAGATACGCAGTATTTT CASSYSGGKDTQYF